The rows below give T cell receptor beta chains drawn from one sample of a study of beta chain features in type 1 diabetes. Libraries were prepared by immunoSEQ multiplex PCR; TCRdb keeps only in-frame clonotypes and omits some of them. The repertoire includes around 300,000 clones, approximately 8.1% of them detected once, and more than 1% sits in the top ten. The sample comprised central memory CD4+ T cells from blood. Receptors were obtained from a young woman in good health. Both conserved end residues are part of each CDR3. Fields, in order: D gene, J gene, CDR3 length, V gene, CDR3 protein. The D gene is left open where the match is weak.

>-|TRBJ1-1|12|TRBV30
CAWNYESTEAFF
>-|TRBJ1-5|16|TRBV18
CASSPVTQGFDQPQHF
>-|TRBJ2-2|14|TRBV11-2
CASSKIMSPGELFF
>-|TRBJ1-2|15|TRBV7-8
CASSPGRSGNYGYTF
>TRBD2|TRBJ2-3|14|TRBV27
CASSLQGRADTQYF
>TRBD2|TRBJ2-3|15|TRBV4-2
CASSLLAGFTDTQYF
>-|TRBJ2-7|17|TRBV30
CAWAPGLGIGILSEQYF
>TRBD2|TRBJ2-3|16|TRBV5-1
CASSTQLAGGPDTQYF
>-|-|13|TRBV27
CASRAEYGHEQYF
>-|TRBJ1-2|13|TRBV30
CAWARNEGYGYTF
>-|TRBJ2-1|14|TRBV25-1
CASRGSGGYNEQFF
>-|TRBJ2-7|15|TRBV11-2
CASSPNSRVTYEQYF
>TRBD1|TRBJ1-1|14|TRBV5-6
CASSFGTENTEAFF
>-|TRBJ1-1|12|TRBV7-2
CASSPQRGEAFF
>-|TRBJ1-5|15|TRBV5-6
CASSPMGNSNQPQHF
>-|TRBJ2-3|16|TRBV30
CAWAPGMGGSTDTQYF
>-|TRBJ2-1|13|TRBV10-3
CAVSFSSNDEQFF